Shown below are 9 T cell receptor beta chains from a single sample sequenced in a study of preoperative IRX-2 immunotherapy in early breast cancer. Documented treatment: preoperative locoregional IRX-2 cytokine immunotherapy. The table came from immunoSEQ multiplex PCR; TCRdb's copy has only in-frame clones and leaves some out. The profile shows more than 20,000 clones, about 77% of them singletons. Specimen: lymph node tissue, collected before IRX-2 immunotherapy. The receptor source for this set is a human donor with breast cancer.

The chain joins TRBV19 to TRBJ1-2; 9 nucleotides align to TRBD1. The CDR3 sequence is 14 residues long. J was trimmed by 8 bases and V by 3 bases; bases with no gene match: 7. Germline V gene data show CDR1 as LNHDA and CDR2 as SQIVND (reference sequence). CDR3 loop: CASSIGGTGFGYTF. In DNA, the CDR3 is TGTGCCAGTAGTATTGGGGGGACAGGGTTCGGCTACACCTTC.

This clone showed up just a few times. The genes are TRBV30 and TRBJ2-3; 10 bases align to TRBD2. V lost 5 bases, J lost 8 bases, and 10 bases stayed unmatched. This CDR3 is built from 14 residues. Germline V gene data show CDR1 as GTSNPN and CDR2 as SVGIG (reference sequence). The CDR3 region has the DNA TGTGCCTGGGATGGCAGCGGGGGGGCTCGTACGCAGTATTTT. Its protein product is CAWDGSGGARTQYF.

This clone was seen a handful of times. The chain employs TRBV18 and TRBJ2-7; 7 bases map to TRBD1. J was trimmed by 2 bases and V by 3 bases; bases with no gene match: 4. The CDR3 has 14 residues. The V gene's germline CDR1 is KGHSH and CDR2 LQKENI. This CDR3 is CASSPSTGPYEQYF. The CDR3, as DNA: TGTGCCAGCTCACCTTCGACAGGGCCCTACGAGCAGTACTTC.

The chain recombines TRBV5-1 with TRBJ2-7; 10 bases match TRBD1. The CDR3 contains 15 residues. The germline V gene has CDR1 SGHRS and CDR2 YFSETQ. V was clipped by 4 bases and J by 4 bases; unmatched bases: 8. The CDR3 here is CASSPAGQGIYEQYF. The CDR3 nucleotides are TGCGCCAGCAGCCCGGCGGGACAGGGGATTTACGAGCAGTACTTC.

This chain connects TRBV6-7 to TRBJ2-1; 9 nucleotides agree with TRBD1. TRBV6-7 counts as an open reading frame of uncertain function. CDR3 size: 15 residues. V trimming: 0 bases; J trimming: 10 bases; junction bases outside the gene matches: 7. CDR3 in amino acids: CASSYSMTGGFEQFF. In DNA form, the CDR3 reads TGTGCCAGCAGTTACTCGATGACAGGGGGATTCGAGCAGTTCTTC.

The chain carries TRBV6-8 and TRBJ2-3, with a weak D call TRBD1 (6 bases). V dropped 10 bases and J dropped 2 bases, with 25 bases sitting between them. CDR3 length: 17 residues. Looked up from germline, CDR1 is MNHGY and CDR2 is SAAAGT. CDR3 amino acids: CAIGNSFGQGITDTQYF. The CDR3 DNA sequence: TGTGCCATCGGCAACTCGTTTGGGCAGGGGATCACAGATACGCAGTATTTT.

The rearrangement uses TRBV11-3 and TRBJ2-5, with 12 bases aligning to TRBD2. There are 16 residues in the CDR3. Trimming at V came to 5 bases and at J to 5 bases, leaving 9 bases not matched to a gene. The germline V gene has CDR1 SGHNT and CDR2 YENEEA. CDR3 DNA sequence: TGTGCCAGCAGCCTGGAGCTAGCGGGGGGGCAGGAGACCCAGTACTTC. Its translation: CASSLELAGGQETQYF.

The CDR3 loop is CASSTHGSALWETQYF. CDR3 nucleotides: TGTGCCAGTAGTACCCACGGTTCCGCCCTTTGGGAGACCCAGTACTTC. This rearrangement joins TRBV19 to TRBJ2-5; D call uncertain. The ends were cut back, 4 bases at V and 5 bases at J, with 20 bases in the middle. CDR3 size: 16 residues. CDR1 and CDR2 from the germline V gene are LNHDA and SQIVND (reference sequence).

The CDR3 reads CASSYIAGGPAPYEQYF. The CDR3 DNA reads as TGTGCCAGCAGTTACATAGCGGGGGGGCCTGCCCCCTACGAGCAGTACTTC. The chain combines TRBV6-8 with TRBJ2-7; 11 bases line up with TRBD2. The V gene's germline CDR1 is MNHGY and CDR2 SAAAGT. The CDR3 runs 17 residues. J gave up 2 bases and V 2 bases, and 8 bases lay outside the gene matches.